Listed below are T cell receptor beta chains from one sample, sequenced in a study of control samples from healthy donors and cancer patients. Produced via immunoSEQ multiplex PCR; TCRdb's table is partial and in-frame only. The table includes under 75,000 clones, roughly 85% detected once. Sample: blood. These receptors all come from a man between 40 and 49 years old in good health. Each CDR3 is given with its conserved first and last residue. The D gene is left open where the match is weak. Expanded clones are given a class, and other clones once, few, many or no size at all.

V gene	D gene	clone size	J gene	CDR3 protein	CDR3 DNA
TRBV5-1	NA	NA	TRBJ2-5	CASSLLSSRGQETQYF	TGCGCCAGCAGCTTATTATCGTCGAGGGGGCAAGAGACCCAGTACTTC
TRBV29-1	NA	NA	TRBJ2-2	CSVVEGSTNTGELFF	TGCAGCGTTGTGGAGGGCAGCACGAACACCGGGGAGCTGTTTTTT
TRBV5-4	TRBD1	once	TRBJ1-5	CASSTGGNQPQHF	TGTGCCAGCAGCACAGGGGGCAATCAGCCCCAGCATTTT
TRBV7-2	TRBD1	NA	TRBJ1-1	CASSNRDRMNTEAFF	TGTGCCAGCAGCAACCGGGACAGAATGAACACTGAAGCTTTCTTT
TRBV6-2/TRBV6-3	NA	NA	TRBJ2-1	CASSSDRDGRGQFF	TGTGCCAGCAGTTCGGACAGGGATGGGAGGGGGCAGTTCTTC
TRBV5-1	TRBD2	NA	TRBJ2-1	CASSPREGAASGRFGNEQFF	TGCGCCAGCAGCCCCCGCGAGGGGGCGGCTAGCGGGAGATTTGGCAATGAGCAGTTCTTC
TRBV3-1/TRBV3-2	TRBD1	NA	TRBJ1-2	CASSQGPGQGGYGYTF	TGTGCCAGCAGCCAAGGCCCGGGACAGGGGGGCTATGGCTACACCTTC
TRBV4-1	NA	NA	TRBJ1-4	CASSQVQPNEKLFF	TGCGCCAGCAGCCAAGTACAGCCGAATGAAAAACTGTTTTTT
TRBV7-2	NA	NA	TRBJ1-2	CASSSYRSGYTF	TGTGCCAGCAGCTCGTACAGGAGCGGCTACACCTTC
TRBV2	TRBD2	NA	TRBJ2-1	CASSPGLALGEQFF	TGTGCCAGCAGTCCGGGACTAGCGTTGGGTGAGCAGTTCTTC
TRBV2	NA	NA	TRBJ2-2	CASVQVDNGELFF	TGTGCCAGCGTCCAGGTTGATAACGGGGAGCTGTTTTTT
TRBV7-8	TRBD1	NA	TRBJ1-4	CASKQGQDLRGATNEKLFF	TGTGCCAGCAAACAGGGACAGGACCTAAGGGGTGCAACTAATGAAAAACTGTTTTTT
TRBV4-2	NA	NA	TRBJ2-1	CASSQDVQASSYNEQFF	TGTGCCAGCAGCCAAGATGTCCAGGCGAGCTCCTACAATGAGCAGTTCTTC
TRBV2	NA	NA	TRBJ2-7	CASVLGLSYEQYF	TGTGCCAGCGTTTTGGGACTTTCCTACGAGCAGTACTTC
TRBV7-9	NA	NA	TRBJ1-1	CASSSGGVTEAFF	TGTGCCAGCAGCTCCGGGGGGGTCACTGAAGCTTTCTTT
TRBV19	NA	NA	TRBJ2-7	CASSLTVVSSYEQYF	TGTGCCAGTAGCCTGACAGTTGTGAGCTCCTACGAGCAGTACTTC
TRBV7-2	NA	few	TRBJ1-1	CASSTRSSDGTEAFF	TGTGCCAGCAGCACGAGAAGTAGTGATGGCACTGAAGCTTTCTTT
TRBV18	NA	NA	TRBJ2-7	CASSPELPGDEQYF	TGTGCCAGCTCACCGGAGTTACCGGGGGACGAGCAGTACTTC
TRBV7-3	TRBD2	NA	TRBJ2-2	CASSLRGSGTPGELFF	TGTGCCAGCAGCCTACGCGGTAGCGGGACCCCCGGGGAGCTGTTTTTT
TRBV10-1	NA	NA	TRBJ2-3	CASSEKRCRTDTQYF	TGCGCCAGCAGTGAGAAACGGTGCCGCACAGATACGCAGTATTTT
TRBV7-2	NA	few	TRBJ2-2	CASSFDLGTGELFF	TGTGCCAGCAGCTTTGATTTGGGCACCGGGGAGCTGTTTTTT
TRBV6-5	TRBD1	NA	TRBJ2-5	CASRDREETQYF	TGTGCCAGCAGGGACAGGGAAGAGACCCAGTACTTC
TRBV6-4	NA	NA	TRBJ2-7	CASSDTVHEQYF	TGTGCCAGCAGTGACACCGTCCACGAGCAGTACTTC
TRBV2	NA	few	TRBJ1-2	CASRVGGDRGYTF	TGTGCCAGCAGAGTTGGGGGGGATAGGGGCTACACCTTC
TRBV7-2	TRBD2	NA	TRBJ2-3	CASSSLAGRSTDTQYF	TGTGCCAGCAGCTCCCTAGCGGGACGTAGCACAGATACGCAGTATTTT
TRBV6-4	TRBD2	NA	TRBJ2-3	CASSESAGGYADTQYF	TGTGCCAGCAGTGAATCGGCGGGAGGGTATGCAGATACGCAGTATTTT
TRBV6-6	NA	NA	TRBJ1-5	CASNPGGNQPQHF	TGTGCCAGCAACCCGGGGGGCAATCAGCCCCAGCATTTT
TRBV30	TRBD1	NA	TRBJ2-7	CAWGPGQGYYEQYF	TGTGCCTGGGGACCGGGACAGGGGTATTACGAGCAGTACTTC
TRBV6-6	TRBD1	NA	TRBJ2-3	CASSPPGQGSNTQYF	TGTGCCAGCAGCCCCCCGGGACAGGGGTCAAATACGCAGTATTTT
TRBV7-2	NA	NA	TRBJ1-2	CASSLGPQGQGGYTF	TGTGCCAGCAGCTTAGGGCCACAGGGCCAGGGGGGCTACACCTTC
TRBV3-1/TRBV3-2	NA	NA	TRBJ1-6	CASSQGRSSALHF	TGTGCCAGCAGCCAAGGTAGGAGTTCGGCCCTCCACTTT
TRBV30	NA	NA	TRBJ1-5	CAWSVGPNQPQHF	TGTGCCTGGAGTGTAGGGCCAAATCAGCCCCAGCATTTT
TRBV19	NA	NA	TRBJ1-1	CAVGRALNTEAFF	TGTGCCGTAGGACGGGCTTTGAACACTGAAGCTTTCTTT
TRBV18	NA	NA	TRBJ2-7	CASSPGQGGGYEQYF	TGTGCCAGCTCACCAGGGCAGGGCGGTGGCTACGAGCAGTACTTC
TRBV29-1	NA	NA	TRBJ2-3	CSVDAGPSGPDTQYF	TGCAGCGTTGACGCCGGACCTTCTGGGCCAGATACGCAGTATTTT
TRBV14	NA	once	TRBJ2-3	CASSQVLTDTQYF	TGTGCCAGCAGCCAAGTTCTTACGGATACGCAGTATTTT
TRBV18	TRBD1	NA	TRBJ1-1	CASSLGQGALNTEAFF	TGTGCCAGCTCACTCGGACAGGGGGCATTAAACACTGAAGCTTTCTTT
TRBV5-1	TRBD1	NA	TRBJ1-1	CASSWEDRETEAFF	TGCGCCAGCAGCTGGGAGGACAGGGAAACTGAAGCTTTCTTT
TRBV6-5	NA	NA	TRBJ1-1	CASSATVLLEAFF	TGTGCCAGCAGCGCGACAGTTCTACTTGAAGCTTTCTTT
TRBV3-1/TRBV3-2	NA	NA	TRBJ1-2	CASTLGRNYGYTF	TGTGCCAGCACCCTAGGACGGAACTATGGCTACACCTTC
TRBV7-8	TRBD1	NA	TRBJ1-1	CASSLSRTGTRTEAFF	TGTGCCAGCAGCTTATCCCGGACAGGGACGCGCACTGAAGCTTTCTTT
TRBV6-5	NA	NA	TRBJ1-2	CASSSLSGRGGYTF	TGTGCCAGCAGTTCTCTCTCGGGGAGAGGGGGCTACACCTTC
TRBV3-1/TRBV3-2	TRBD1	NA	TRBJ1-5	CASSLTGASGPQHF	TGTGCCAGCAGCTTGACAGGGGCCTCTGGGCCCCAGCATTTT
TRBV7-9	TRBD1	NA	TRBJ1-3	CASSERTGGSGNTIYF	TGTGCCAGCAGCGAACGAACAGGGGGCTCTGGAAACACCATATATTTT
TRBV10-1	NA	NA	TRBJ1-6	CASSEPRTWGNSPLHF	TGCGCCAGCAGTGAACCAAGGACCTGGGGAAATTCACCCCTCCACTTT
TRBV7-3	NA	NA	TRBJ1-2	CASSLGAGGYGYTF	TGTGCCAGCAGCTTGGGGGCAGGAGGCTATGGCTACACCTTC
TRBV7-8	TRBD2	NA	TRBJ2-7	CASSLASGSLYEQYF	TGTGCCAGCAGCTTAGCTAGCGGGAGTCTCTACGAGCAGTACTTC
TRBV2	TRBD1	NA	TRBJ1-4	CASSTDREDEKLFF	TGTGCCAGCAGTACGGACAGGGAAGATGAAAAACTGTTTTTT
TRBV30	TRBD1	NA	TRBJ2-1	CAWSTRTGKAYNEQFF	TGTGCCTGGAGTACCCGGACAGGGAAGGCCTACAATGAGCAGTTCTTC
TRBV11-3	NA	NA	TRBJ1-4	CASSFRGSDNEKLFF	TGTGCCAGCAGCTTTCGGGGCAGTGATAATGAAAAACTGTTTTTT
TRBV27	NA	NA	TRBJ1-1	CASRTEYLSEAFF	TGTGCCAGCAGAACAGAATACCTCTCTGAAGCTTTCTTT
TRBV7-2	TRBD2	NA	TRBJ2-1	CASSLGTVAGGVLDEQFF	TGTGCCAGCAGCTTAGGAACGGTAGCGGGAGGTGTGTTGGATGAGCAGTTCTTC
TRBV11-3	NA	NA	TRBJ2-5	CASSSIRDPIGTQYF	TGTGCCAGCAGTTCCATTAGGGACCCCATCGGGACCCAGTACTTC
TRBV30	TRBD2	NA	TRBJ2-3	CAWSLRREAQYF	TGTGCCTGGAGTCTCAGGCGGGAGGCGCAGTATTTT
TRBV24-1	NA	NA	TRBJ1-5	CATRPRGFNQPQHF	TGTGCCACCAGGCCCAGGGGATTCAATCAGCCCCAGCATTTT
TRBV6-2/TRBV6-3	NA	NA	TRBJ1-6	CASSYGLTDSYNSPLHF	TGTGCCAGCAGTTACGGTCTGACAGACTCCTATAATTCACCCCTCCACTTT
TRBV5-6	TRBD1	NA	TRBJ1-4	CASSHDRDNEKLFF	TGTGCCAGCAGCCACGACAGGGATAATGAAAAACTGTTTTTT